A selection of T cell receptor beta chains follows, all from one sample in a study of regulatory T cells in long-lasting Graves disease. TCRdb re-called the multiplex PCR reads with MiXCR, one entry per CDR3 protein. The sample carries approximately 380,000 distinct CDR3 sequences, roughly 20% recorded once. Material: peripheral blood mononuclear cells (PBMCs), obtained when the disease was refractory, from a patient treated with antithyroid drugs. Receptor source: a female donor with Graves disease. CDR3s include the opening cysteine and the closing phenylalanine or tryptophan. Each record gives: V gene, clone size, D gene, J gene, CDR3 protein, CDR3 DNA. D genes are given only for firm matches. The size field is filled for only some rows; it gives once, few, many or a size class.

TRBV7-9	NA	TRBD2	TRBJ2-1	CASSILAGSSYNEQFF	TGTGCCAGCAGCATCCTAGCGGGGAGCTCCTACAATGAGCAGTTCTTC
TRBV2	many	NA	TRBJ1-5	CASSDRSDQPQHF	TGTGCCAGCAGTGACCGGTCCGATCAGCCCCAGCATTTT
TRBV14	many	NA	TRBJ1-2	CASSPRSSTREGYTF	TGTGCCAGCAGCCCAAGGTCTTCGACTCGCGAGGGCTACACCTTC
TRBV27	many	TRBD2	TRBJ2-7	CASSLSTSGSYEQYF	TGTGCCAGCAGTTTATCCACTAGCGGGTCCTACGAGCAGTACTTC
TRBV6-5	few	NA	TRBJ1-3	CASSYSDSGNTIYF	TGTGCCAGCAGTTACTCTGACTCTGGAAACACCATATATTTT
TRBV20-1	NA	NA	TRBJ1-1	CSAVREMNTEAFF	TGCAGTGCAGTGCGGGAGATGAACACTGAAGCTTTCTTT
TRBV28	few	TRBD2	TRBJ2-3	CASSSITGLASADTQYF	TGTGCCAGCAGTTCCATTACAGGACTAGCATCAGCAGATACGCAGTATTTT
TRBV19	many	NA	TRBJ1-6	CASSRPTRGGNSPLHF	TGTGCCAGTAGTCGCCCGACCCGCGGGGGTAATTCACCCCTCCACTTT
TRBV7-2	few	NA	TRBJ2-7	CASSLVGGVSEGYRDEQYF	TGTGCCAGCAGCTTAGTAGGGGGGGTTTCTGAGGGATATAGGGACGAGCAGTACTTC
TRBV27	few	NA	TRBJ1-4	CASREREEKLFF	TGTGCCAGCAGGGAAAGGGAGGAAAAACTGTTTTTT
TRBV27	few	TRBD2	TRBJ2-7	CASSMRTSGDYEQYF	TGTGCCAGCAGTATGCGGACTAGTGGAGATTACGAGCAGTACTTC
TRBV6-1	NA	NA	TRBJ2-7	CASNRGGTAYEQYF	TGTGCCAGCAACCGGGGAGGCACTGCCTACGAGCAGTACTTC
TRBV27	NA	NA	TRBJ2-7	CASALGGEQYF	TGTGCCAGCGCCCTTGGCGGCGAGCAGTACTTC
TRBV7-2	many	TRBD2	TRBJ2-7	CASRPLADYEQYF	TGTGCCAGCAGACCACTAGCGGACTACGAGCAGTACTTC
TRBV3-1	many	NA	TRBJ1-1	CASSQDLRRLNTEAFF	TGTGCCAGCAGCCAAGATCTGCGGAGGTTGAACACTGAAGCTTTCTTT
TRBV15	many	TRBD1	TRBJ2-7	CATSGERQGDFYEQYF	TGTGCCACCAGCGGGGAACGACAGGGGGATTTTTACGAGCAGTACTTC
TRBV11-2	many	NA	TRBJ2-7	CASSQNRVPTYEQYF	TGTGCCAGCAGCCAGAACAGGGTACCTACCTACGAGCAGTACTTC
TRBV5-5	NA	NA	TRBJ2-3	CASSLEKGHTQYF	TGTGCCAGCAGCTTGGAAAAGGGTCATACGCAGTATTTT
TRBV20-1	NA	NA	TRBJ1-6	CSARESTSPLHF	TGCAGTGCTAGAGAATCCACTTCACCCCTCCACTTT
TRBV11-2	many	NA	TRBJ1-4	CASSLGGEGEKLFF	TGTGCCAGCAGCTTAGGCGGGGAAGGTGAAAAACTGTTTTTT
TRBV28	many	NA	TRBJ1-2	CASRGTLNLGGYTF	TGTGCCAGCAGGGGGACATTAAACCTCGGGGGCTACACCTTC
TRBV11-2	few	NA	TRBJ2-7	CASSNVASGTTAYEQYF	TGTGCCAGCAGCAACGTCGCGTCCGGGACAACAGCCTACGAGCAGTACTTC
TRBV30	few	TRBD1	TRBJ1-4	CAWSVGRTGDEKLFF	TGTGCCTGGAGTGTTGGGAGGACAGGGGATGAAAAACTGTTTTTT
TRBV28	many	NA	TRBJ1-1	CASSLAGQNTEAFF	TGTGCCAGCAGTTTAGCCGGACAGAACACTGAAGCTTTCTTT
TRBV28	many	NA	TRBJ2-7	CASSFWASFEQYF	TGTGCCAGCAGTTTTTGGGCTTCTTTTGAGCAGTACTTC
TRBV29-1	few	NA	TRBJ1-2	CSVESGQGTNYGYTF	TGCAGCGTTGAATCGGGGCAGGGGACTAACTATGGCTACACCTTC
TRBV18	many	NA	TRBJ2-5	CASSSGYAGETQYF	TGTGCCAGCTCATCGGGCTACGCGGGGGAGACCCAGTACTTC
TRBV7-2	NA	TRBD1	TRBJ2-7	CASRGQGEYEQYF	TGTGCCAGCAGGGGACAGGGGGAATACGAGCAGTACTTC
TRBV18	NA	NA	TRBJ1-2	CASSPSPILNYGYTF	TGTGCCAGTTCACCATCGCCAATTCTTAACTATGGCTACACCTTC
TRBV11-2	NA	NA	TRBJ2-3	CASSLEFGLTDTQYF	TGTGCCAGCAGCTTAGAGTTTGGTCTCACAGATACGCAGTATTTT
TRBV28	NA	NA	TRBJ1-5	CASGTNQPQHF	TGTGCCAGCGGTACGAATCAGCCCCAGCATTTT
TRBV5-8	NA	TRBD1	TRBJ2-7	CASSQRDRGFEQYF	TGTGCCAGCAGCCAGAGGGACAGGGGATTCGAGCAGTACTTC
TRBV12-3/TRBV12-4	many	NA	TRBJ1-5	CASRPGAAQPQHF	TGTGCCAGCAGGCCAGGGGCGGCTCAGCCCCAGCATTTT
TRBV9	few	TRBD2	TRBJ2-5	CASSVGLAGNQKTQYF	TGTGCCAGCAGCGTAGGACTAGCGGGTAACCAAAAGACCCAGTACTTC
TRBV6-5	NA	NA	TRBJ2-5	CASSYSDWGTQYF	TGTGCCAGCAGTTACAGCGACTGGGGGACCCAGTACTTC
TRBV28	many	TRBD1	TRBJ2-5	CASSSTGGTGETQYF	TGTGCCAGCAGTTCCACAGGGGGTACCGGAGAGACCCAGTACTTC
TRBV20-1	NA	NA	TRBJ2-7	CSATRDAYEQYF	TGCAGTGCTACGCGGGATGCGTACGAGCAGTACTTC
TRBV12-3/TRBV12-4	NA	NA	TRBJ2-5	CASSLQAGAEGPETQYF	TGTGCCAGCAGTTTACAGGCGGGCGCGGAAGGGCCTGAGACCCAGTACTTC
TRBV7-9	NA	NA	TRBJ2-2	CASSLRPQANTGELFF	TGTGCCAGCAGCTTAAGGCCCCAAGCGAACACCGGGGAGCTGTTTTTT
TRBV20-1	few	NA	TRBJ2-4	CSAPFYSGGKNIQYF	TGCAGTGCTCCTTTTTATAGTGGGGGCAAAAACATTCAGTACTTC
TRBV30	few	NA	TRBJ1-1	CAWGLTGMNTEAFF	TGTGCCTGGGGGTTGACCGGCATGAACACTGAAGCTTTCTTT
TRBV12-3/TRBV12-4	NA	NA	TRBJ2-5	CASSTRDPSGETQYF	TGTGCCAGCAGTACCCGGGACCCTTCCGGGGAGACCCAGTACTTC
TRBV11-2	many	NA	TRBJ2-1	CASSLKGNNEQFF	TGTGCCAGCAGCTTAAAGGGAAACAATGAGCAGTTCTTC
TRBV5-1	few	TRBD1	TRBJ1-1	CASSLGTGFGNTEAFF	TGCGCCAGCAGCTTGGGGACAGGATTTGGGAACACTGAAGCTTTCTTT
TRBV19	few	NA	TRBJ2-6	CASTSYSGANVLTF	TGTGCCAGTACTTCATACTCTGGGGCCAACGTCCTGACTTTC
TRBV19	NA	NA	TRBJ1-5	CASSTRTAWAPQHF	TGTGCCAGTAGTACTCGGACAGCCTGGGCCCCCCAGCATTTT
TRBV15	many	TRBD1	TRBJ1-6	CATSRAGTAYNSPLHF	TGTGCCACCAGCAGAGCAGGGACAGCTTATAATTCACCCCTCCACTTT
TRBV5-1	NA	NA	TRBJ2-7	CASSLRGGDYEQYF	TGCGCCAGCAGCTTGCGGGGTGGTGACTACGAGCAGTACTTC
TRBV15	many	TRBD2	TRBJ2-5	CATGLAGETQYF	TGTGCCACCGGTCTAGCGGGGGAGACCCAGTACTTC
TRBV18	many	NA	TRBJ1-2	CASSGDGRGYGYTF	TGTGCCAGCTCAGGTGACGGCAGGGGCTATGGCTACACCTTC
TRBV3-1	NA	NA	TRBJ2-7	CASSRRGQGYEQYF	TGTGCCAGCAGCCGGCGGGGCCAGGGCTACGAGCAGTACTTC
TRBV30	many	NA	TRBJ1-2	CAWSEGRDYGYTF	TGTGCCTGGAGCGAGGGACGGGATTATGGCTACACCTTC